These 29 T cell receptor beta chains were all obtained from the same sample, sequenced in a study of response to subunit inactivated influenza vaccine. TCRdb reprocessed the RT-PCR reads with MiXCR, giving one entry per CDR3 protein. Among roughly 620,000 distinct CDR3 sequences listed, approximately 10% were seen once. The sample also formed part of further work on T cells expressing NK-cell markers. This second report adds: What made the TCR beta cDNA was 5'RACE template switching with UMIs.

The starting material was PBMCs from blood, obtained on the day of vaccination. The receptors were gathered from a man aged 45-65 years who received an inactivated influenza vaccine.

This clonotype was seen more than once but under ten times. The rearrangement links TRBV6-5 to TRBJ2-1; TRBD1 matches at 9 bases. The V gene's germline CDR1 is MNHEY and CDR2 SVGAGI. This CDR3 is built from 17 residues. V gave up 4 bases and J gave up 5 bases; unmatched junction bases: 12. The CDR3 DNA sequence: TGTGCCAGCAGTTTGAACTCCTGGACAGGGGCGCACAATGAGCAGTTCTTC. The encoded protein is CASSLNSWTGAHNEQFF.

This clonotype appeared many times. The chain is built from TRBV5-1 and TRBJ2-7; D is unclear. This CDR3 comprises 13 residues. Per germline, CDR1 SGHRS and CDR2 YFSETQ. Deletions cut 0 bases from V and 0 bases from J, with 4 bases between. CDR3 nucleotides: TGCGCCAGCAGCTTGGCCAGCTCCTACGAGCAGTACTTC. The encoded protein is CASSLASSYEQYF.

This clonotype was picked up a small number of times. This chain uses TRBV6-1 with TRBJ2-3; possibly TRBD1 for D (6 bases). The V end was cut by 4 bases, the J end by 0 bases, with 11 bases between. CDR1 is MNHNS, CDR2 SASEGT, per germline. The CDR3 runs 15 residues. The chain's CDR3 is CASSAQGKSTDTQYF. As DNA, the CDR3 is TGTGCCAGCAGTGCTCAGGGGAAGAGCACAGATACGCAGTATTTT.

The V call is TRBV18, the J call TRBJ2-3, with 11 bases matching TRBD1. The CDR3 is 15 amino acids. V lost 6 bases to trimming and J lost 2 bases; unmatched junction nucleotides: 4. Germline loops: CDR1 KGHSH, CDR2 LQKENI. The CDR3 DNA reads TGTGCCAGCTCCTCCGGACAGGGGGCCACAGATACGCAGTATTTT. As protein: CASSSGQGATDTQYF.

V and J are TRBV20-1 and TRBJ2-1, with TRBD2 matching 10 bases. This CDR3 has 14 residues. CDR1 is DFQATT, CDR2 SNEGSKA, per germline (reference sequence). V lost 5 bases to trimming and J lost 4 bases; unmatched junction nucleotides: 5. CDR3 residues: CSAASGSRYNEQFF. The CDR3 region has the DNA TGCAGTGCTGCTAGCGGGAGTAGGTACAATGAGCAGTTCTTC.

This clonotype was seen more than once but under ten times. V and J are TRBV19 and TRBJ2-1, with D possibly being TRBD1 (5 bases). Germline values: CDR1 LNHDA, CDR2 SQIVND (reference sequence). CDR3 length equals 15 residues. Trimming removed 5 bases from V and 4 bases from J, with 15 bases in between. CDR3 nucleotide sequence: TGTGCCAGTAGTGCAACAGGCCTACTTTACAATGAGCAGTTCTTC. Translated, it gives CASSATGLLYNEQFF.

The chain links TRBV6-5 to TRBJ2-5; 11 bases map to TRBD2. Trimming took 0 bases from V and 5 from J; bases not matched to a gene: 5. Germline V gives CDR1 MNHEY, CDR2 SVGAGI. This CDR3 is 16 amino acids long. CDR3 residues: CASSYSLLAGVETQYF. As DNA, the CDR3 is TGTGCCAGCAGTTACTCCCTACTAGCGGGAGTGGAGACCCAGTACTTC.

The chain employs TRBV5-4 and TRBJ2-7, with 15 bases that match TRBD2. The CDR3 totals 16 residues. The J segment lost 7 bases and the V segment lost 3 bases, leaving 8 bases of the junction unmatched. Germline assignment: CDR1 SGHNT and CDR2 YYREEE (reference sequence). CDR3 region: CASSWGLAGGSKEQYF. The CDR3 DNA sequence: TGTGCCAGCAGCTGGGGACTAGCGGGAGGTTCTAAGGAGCAGTACTTC.

The table lists this clonotype with a few counts. The CDR3 bases are TGTGCCAGCAGTTCCACATGGGGGGGGAACACTGAAGCTTTCTTT. Translated: CASSSTWGGNTEAFF. This chain joins TRBV28 and TRBJ1-1; D is possibly TRBD1 (5 bases). Trimming cost V 4 bases and J 1 base, with 13 bases left between them. This CDR3 has 15 residues. Germline loops: CDR1 MDHEN, CDR2 SYDVKM.

This clonotype came up a few times. This chain joins TRBV5-5 and TRBJ2-4, with D perhaps assigned TRBD1 or TRBD2 (5 bases each). Trimming cost V 0 bases and J 7 bases, with 20 bases left between them. CDR1 SGHKS and CDR2 YYEKEE come from the germline V gene (reference sequence). CDR3 length: 17 residues. Here the CDR3 DNA reads TGTGCCAGCAGCTTGGCGCGGCAGGGAGCCAGTGGGAACATTCAGTACTTC. It is translated as CASSLARQGASGNIQYF.

The rearrangement joins TRBV20-1 to TRBJ2-1; 7 bases are a match to TRBD2. The CDR3 is 15 amino acids. Germline CDR1 reads DFQATT; CDR2 reads SNEGSKA (reference sequence). J lost 5 bases, V lost 0 bases, and 7 bases had no gene match. In DNA, the CDR3 is TGCAGTGCTAGAGATGTACGGGAGGAGAACAATGAGCAGTTCTTC. This translates into CSARDVREENNEQFF.

The rearrangement joins TRBV20-1 to TRBJ2-1; D remains ambiguous. The CDR3 is 17 residues long. Germline-derived CDR1 and CDR2 are DFQATT and SNEGSKA (reference sequence). Trimming took off 6 bases at V and 5 bases at J, with 26 bases between the two ends. The CDR3 here is CSAKRGFSYEAHNEQFF. The CDR3 bases are TGCAGTGCAAAGCGCGGTTTCAGCTACGAAGCCCACAATGAGCAGTTCTTC.

This clonotype was seen a handful of times. The V call is TRBV6-1, the J call TRBJ2-1, with 8 bases aligning to TRBD2. Trimming took 5 bases from V and 8 from J; bases not matched to a gene: 5. Germline V gene lookup returns CDR1 MNHNS and CDR2 SASEGT. The CDR3 has 13 amino acids. The CDR3 DNA is TGTGCCAGCAGTATGGGACTAGATGATGAGCAGTTCTTC. As protein: CASSMGLDDEQFF.

V gene TRBV7-2 combines with J gene TRBJ1-6, with a tentative D call TRBD1 (6 bases). The CDR3 has 15 amino acids. The germline CDR1 and CDR2 sequences are SGHTA and FQGNSA. V dropped 0 bases and J dropped 8 bases, with 11 bases sitting between them. CDR3 sequence reads: CASSLAQGVDSPLHF. As DNA, the CDR3 is TGTGCCAGCAGCTTAGCACAGGGTGTCGATTCACCCCTCCACTTT.

Points on this clonotype: The junction does not match germline at one end; this may be a read error. The V call is TRBV14, the J call TRBJ2-1, with D unresolved. Germline-derived CDR1 and CDR2 are SGHDN and FVKESK. The CDR3 extends over 13 amino acids. The CDR3 is CASSQVVYNDQFF. CDR3 sequence (DNA): TGTGCCAGCAGCCAAGTCGTCTACAATGATCAGTTCTTC.

The chain recombines TRBV25-1 with TRBJ1-6, with 9 bases aligning to TRBD1. J was trimmed by 0 bases and V by 4 bases; bases with no gene match: 13. CDR1 and CDR2 from the germline V gene are MGHDK and SYGVNS. The CDR3 contains 20 residues. The CDR3 sequence is CASSVSPGQGLSSYNSPLHF. CDR3 nucleotide sequence: TGTGCCAGCAGTGTTTCACCGGGACAGGGACTTAGCTCCTATAATTCACCCCTCCACTTT. Variable domain in full (rest from reference TRBV25-1 and TRBJ1-6): EADIYQTPRYLVIGTGKKITLECSQTMGHDKMYWYQQDPGMELHLIHYSYGVNSTEKGDLSSESTVSRIRTEHFPLTLESARPSHTSQYLCASSVSPGQGLSSYNSPLHFGNGTRLTVT.

This clonotype was detected only a few times. CDR3 region: CASSQDYRQDFQETQYF. CDR3 coding DNA: TGTGCCAGCAGCCAAGATTACCGCCAGGACTTCCAAGAGACCCAGTACTTC. The chain uses TRBV4-2 and TRBJ2-5; maybe TRBD2 (5 bases). There are 17 residues in the CDR3. Germline CDR1 LGHNA, CDR2 YNFKEQ. V shed 0 bases and J shed 1 base, with 15 bases lying between them.

The table lists this clonotype with a few counts. This chain uses TRBV4-1 with TRBJ2-7; unclear D gene. V was cut by 6 bases and J by 2 bases, with 14 bases left in between. Germline V lookup: CDR1 MGHRA, CDR2 YSYEKL. This CDR3 is built from 14 residues. CDR3 nucleotides: TGCGCCAGCAGACCAACGATATCGGCCTACGAGCAGTACTTC. Translated, it gives CASRPTISAYEQYF.

This clonotype was seen more than once but under ten times. The chain couples TRBV27 to TRBJ2-7, with unresolved D. Trimming removed 5 bases from V and 0 bases from J, with 11 bases in between. Looked up from germline, CDR1 is MNHEY and CDR2 is SMNVEV (reference sequence). The CDR3 is 14 amino acids. The CDR3 region is CASSPRAGSYEQYF. In DNA, the CDR3 is TGTGCCAGCAGTCCCCGAGCAGGCTCCTACGAGCAGTACTTC.

This clonotype was counted only a few times. This chain joins TRBV6-2 or TRBV6-3 and TRBJ2-5; no clear D gene. Trimming cost V 5 bases and J 5 bases, with 12 bases left between them. Germline CDR1 is MNHEY and CDR2 is SVGEGT. The CDR3 loop spans 13 amino acids. This chain's CDR3 is CASSRWAGETQYF. For the CDR3, the DNA is TGTGCCAGCAGTCGATGGGCCGGGGAGACCCAGTACTTC.

This clonotype was seen more than once but under ten times. The genes are TRBV7-2 and TRBJ2-4, with D uncertain. From germline, CDR1 is SGHTA and CDR2 FQGNSA. The CDR3 length is 13 residues. V was pared by 3 bases and J by 10 bases, with 13 bases between. The CDR3 protein is CASSLRFRRIQYF. CDR3 DNA sequence: TGTGCCAGCAGCTTGCGGTTTAGGCGGATTCAGTACTTC.

This clonotype was recorded a few times. This chain joins TRBV5-6 and TRBJ1-5, with a possible D match to TRBD1 (5 bases). Looked up from germline, CDR1 is SGHDT and CDR2 is YYEEEE. The CDR3 is 16 amino acids. Trimming removed 4 bases from V and 3 bases from J, with 17 bases in between. The CDR3: CASSEHGGGYNQPQHF. The DNA of the CDR3 is TGTGCCAGCAGCGAACATGGTGGGGGTTACAATCAGCCCCAGCATTTT.

This clonotype appeared a few times. This chain links TRBV18 with TRBJ2-3; 7 bases match TRBD1. V lost 0 bases and J lost 2; bases outside the gene matches: 5. From germline, CDR1 is KGHSH and CDR2 LQKENI. This CDR3 is built from 16 residues. The DNA of the CDR3 is TGTGCCAGCTCACCACCACAGGGGTCGCCCACAGATACGCAGTATTTT. Encoded protein: CASSPPQGSPTDTQYF.

This chain connects TRBV21-1 to TRBJ2-3. TRBV21-1 is deemed a pseudogene. There are 14 residues in the CDR3. The CDR3 nucleotides read TGTGCCAGCAGAAACAGGACCCCCACAGATACGCAGTATTTT. Protein: CASRNRTPTDTQYF.

This clonotype was found many times. CDR3 DNA: TGTGCCAGCAGCTTCTCAACCGCTTTACAAAACATTCAGTACTTC. Translation: CASSFSTALQNIQYF. The rearrangement links TRBV7-9 to TRBJ2-4; D is ambiguous. Germline-derived CDR1 and CDR2 are SEHNR and FQNEAQ (reference sequence). This CDR3 is built from 15 residues. Trimming took off 3 bases at V and 5 bases at J, with 14 bases between the two ends. Using reference TRBV7-9 and TRBJ2-4 for the parts outside the CDR3, the full variable domain is DTGVSQNPRHKITKRGQNVTFRCDPISEHNRLYWYRQTLGQGPEFLTYFQNEAQLEKSRLLSDRFSAERPKGSFSTLEIQRTEQGDSAMYLCASSFSTALQNIQYFGAGTRLSVL.

CDR3 sequence (DNA): TGCAGTGCTAGAAGTCCCATCGGGGCTGGCTACGAGCAGTACTTC. It specifies CSARSPIGAGYEQYF. The rearrangement uses TRBV20-1 and TRBJ2-7; D tentatively reads TRBD1 or TRBD2 (5 bases each). From germline, CDR1 is DFQATT and CDR2 SNEGSKA (reference sequence). This CDR3 comprises 15 residues. V gave up 2 bases and J gave up 3 bases, with 17 bases separating them.

The CDR3 nucleotides read TGCAGTGCTAGAGAGTGGACAGGGGTAACAGATACGCAGTATTTT. This codes for CSAREWTGVTDTQYF. The gene calls are TRBV20-1 and TRBJ2-3; 9 positions agree with TRBD1. Losses at the gene ends were 0 bases for V and 3 bases for J; bases not matched to a gene: 4. The V gene's germline CDR1 is DFQATT and CDR2 SNEGSKA (reference sequence). This CDR3 comprises 15 residues.

The table lists this clonotype with many counts. J is TRBJ1-1 and V is TRBV7-3; D is unclear. This CDR3 contains 12 residues. Trimming removed 8 bases at V and 1 base at J, with 8 bases between. The germline gives CDR1 SGHTA, CDR2 FQGTGA. In DNA form, the CDR3 reads TGTGCCAGCGGCAAGGGGAACACTGAAGCTTTCTTT. Translation: CASGKGNTEAFF.

The V gene is TRBV11-2, the J gene TRBJ2-7; TRBD2 is a possible D gene (6 bases). V was trimmed by 8 bases and J by 0 bases, leaving 11 bases between them. Germline-derived CDR1 and CDR2 are SGHAT and FQNNGV. This CDR3 contains 13 residues. This CDR3 reads CASGGWSSYEQYF. The CDR3 bases are TGTGCCAGCGGGGGGTGGAGCTCCTACGAGCAGTACTTC.